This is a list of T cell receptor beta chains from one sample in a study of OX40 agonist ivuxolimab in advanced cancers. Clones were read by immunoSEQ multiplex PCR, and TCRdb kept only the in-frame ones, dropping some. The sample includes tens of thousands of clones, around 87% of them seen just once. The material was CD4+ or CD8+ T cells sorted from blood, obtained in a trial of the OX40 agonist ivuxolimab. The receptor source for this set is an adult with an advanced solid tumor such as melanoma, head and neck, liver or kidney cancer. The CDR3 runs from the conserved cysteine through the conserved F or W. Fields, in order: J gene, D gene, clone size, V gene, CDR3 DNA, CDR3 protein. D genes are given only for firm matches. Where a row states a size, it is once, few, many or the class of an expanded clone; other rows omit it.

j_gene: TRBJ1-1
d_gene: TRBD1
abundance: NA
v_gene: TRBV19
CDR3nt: TGTGCCAGTTCAGACAGGGGAAACACTGAAGCTTTCTTT
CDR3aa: CASSDRGNTEAFF

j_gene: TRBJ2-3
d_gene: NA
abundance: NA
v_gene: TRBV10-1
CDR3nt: TGCGCCAGCAGTGACTGGACAATCACAGATACGCAGTATTTT
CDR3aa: CASSDWTITDTQYF

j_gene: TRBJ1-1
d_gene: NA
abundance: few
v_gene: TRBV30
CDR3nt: TGTGCCTGGAAACAGACAATGAACACTGAAGCTTTCTTT
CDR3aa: CAWKQTMNTEAFF

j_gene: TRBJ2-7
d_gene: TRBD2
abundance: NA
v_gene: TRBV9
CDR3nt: TGTGCCAGCAGCCCCGGGACGGGACTAGCGGGCTACGAGCAGTACTTC
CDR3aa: CASSPGTGLAGYEQYF

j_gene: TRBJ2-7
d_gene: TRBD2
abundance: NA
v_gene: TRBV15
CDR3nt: TGTGCCACCAGCAGAGATCGGAGCGGGGGGACCCTTTCCCGCGAGCAGTACTTC
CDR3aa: CATSRDRSGGTLSREQYF

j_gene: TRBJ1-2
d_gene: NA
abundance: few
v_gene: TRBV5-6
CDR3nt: TGTGCCAGCAGCCGTACGGAGAGTGGCTACACCTTC
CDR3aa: CASSRTESGYTF

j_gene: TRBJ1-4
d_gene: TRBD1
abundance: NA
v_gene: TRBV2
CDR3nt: TGTGCCAGCAGTGGCAACCTTCCGGGACAGAAACTGTTTTTT
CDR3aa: CASSGNLPGQKLFF

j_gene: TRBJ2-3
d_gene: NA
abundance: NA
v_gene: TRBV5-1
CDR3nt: TGCGCCAGCAGCTTGACGGGACGGAGCACAGATACGCAGTATTTT
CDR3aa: CASSLTGRSTDTQYF

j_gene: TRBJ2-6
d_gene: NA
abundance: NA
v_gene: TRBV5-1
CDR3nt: TGCGCCAGCAGCTCCAGGTACTCTGGGGCCAACGTCCTGACTTTC
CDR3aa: CASSSRYSGANVLTF

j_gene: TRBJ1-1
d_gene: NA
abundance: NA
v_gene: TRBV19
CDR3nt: TGTGCCAGTAGTACCCCCCAGGGGCTGGCTGAAGCTTTCTTT
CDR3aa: CASSTPQGLAEAFF

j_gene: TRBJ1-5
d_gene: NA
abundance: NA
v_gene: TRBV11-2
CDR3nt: TGTGCCAGCAGGTCAGGGGCGGGACAGCCCCAGCATTTT
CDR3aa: CASRSGAGQPQHF

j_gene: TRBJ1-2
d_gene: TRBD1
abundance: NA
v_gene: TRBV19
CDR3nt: TGTGCCAGTCTCAACCCGGGACAGGGAGGAGGCTACACCTTC
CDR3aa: CASLNPGQGGGYTF

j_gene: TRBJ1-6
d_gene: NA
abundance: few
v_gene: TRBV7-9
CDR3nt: TGTGCCAGCAGCCGCTCCGGGAGGGCCCTCCACTTT
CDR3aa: CASSRSGRALHF

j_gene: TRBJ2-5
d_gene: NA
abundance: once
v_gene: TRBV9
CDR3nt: TGTGCCAGCAGCGTTACTCCACGATCGCAGGAGACCCAGTACTTC
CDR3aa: CASSVTPRSQETQYF

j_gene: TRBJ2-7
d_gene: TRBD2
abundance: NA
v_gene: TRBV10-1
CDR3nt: TGCGCCAGCAGCTTAGCGGGAGATTACGAGCAGTACTTC
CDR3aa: CASSLAGDYEQYF

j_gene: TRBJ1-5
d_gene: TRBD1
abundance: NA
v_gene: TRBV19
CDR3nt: TGTGCCAGTAGTATCTTCGGGACAGGGGCTACCAATCAGCCCCAGCATTTT
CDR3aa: CASSIFGTGATNQPQHF

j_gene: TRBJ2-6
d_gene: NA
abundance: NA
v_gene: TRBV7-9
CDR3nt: TGTGCCAGCAGCTTCCAACTTCAGGGGTCTGGGGCCAACGTCCTGACTTTC
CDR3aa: CASSFQLQGSGANVLTF

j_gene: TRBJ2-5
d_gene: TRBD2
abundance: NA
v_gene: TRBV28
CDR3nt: TGTGCCAGCAGTTTAGGACTAGCGGGGGGCCAAGAGACCCAGTACTTC
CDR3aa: CASSLGLAGGQETQYF

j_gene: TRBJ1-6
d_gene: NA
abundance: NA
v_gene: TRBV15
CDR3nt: TGTGCCACCAGCAGAAGGCTGGGGAATTCACCCCTCCACTTT
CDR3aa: CATSRRLGNSPLHF

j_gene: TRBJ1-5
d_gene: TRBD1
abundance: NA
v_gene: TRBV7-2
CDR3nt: TGTGCCAGCAGCCGTGACAGGGGTCAGCCCCAGCATTTT
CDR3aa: CASSRDRGQPQHF

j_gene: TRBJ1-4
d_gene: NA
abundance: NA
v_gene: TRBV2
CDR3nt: TGTGCCAGTAACCGACGGGGAAGGGAAAAACTGTTTTTT
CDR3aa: CASNRRGREKLFF

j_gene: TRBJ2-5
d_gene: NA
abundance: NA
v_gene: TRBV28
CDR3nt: TGTGCCAGCAGAGGGGCCGTCCGGAGCCAAGAGACCCAGTACTTC
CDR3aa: CASRGAVRSQETQYF

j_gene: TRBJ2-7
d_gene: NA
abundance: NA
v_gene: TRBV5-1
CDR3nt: TGCGCCAGCAGCTTGGAAGCCAATCCCTACGAGCAGTACTTC
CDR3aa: CASSLEANPYEQYF

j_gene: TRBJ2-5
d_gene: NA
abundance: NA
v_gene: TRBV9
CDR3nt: TGTGCCAGCAGCGGGAGCCGGTTCTTCCAAGAGACCCAGTACTTC
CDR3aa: CASSGSRFFQETQYF

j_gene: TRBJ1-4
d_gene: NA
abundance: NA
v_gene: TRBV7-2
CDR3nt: TGTGCCAGCAGCTCTCCAGCCGGGCAGGGCATCGCTAATGAAAAACTGTTTTTT
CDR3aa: CASSSPAGQGIANEKLFF

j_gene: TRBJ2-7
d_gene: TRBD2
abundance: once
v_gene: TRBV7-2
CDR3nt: TGTGCCAGCAGCGCGACTAGCGGGGCCACACCTAAGCAGTACTTC
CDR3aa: CASSATSGATPKQYF

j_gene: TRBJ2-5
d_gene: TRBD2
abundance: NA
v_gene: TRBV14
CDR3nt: TGTGCCAGCAGTTTCCCTAGCGGGGGGCCCCTGTACCAAGAGACCCAGTACTTC
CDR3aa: CASSFPSGGPLYQETQYF

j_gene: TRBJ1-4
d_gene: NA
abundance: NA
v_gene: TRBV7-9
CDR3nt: TGTGCCAGCAGCTTAACGGGGCCAGGGGAAAAACTGTTTTTT
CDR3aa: CASSLTGPGEKLFF